The 27 T cell receptor beta chains presented below share a single source sample, sequenced in a study of metastatic and nonmetastatic thyroid tumors. None of the patients had undergone any treatment ahead of thyroid surgery. TCRdb redid the clone calls on the PCR reads using MiXCR. The sample has tens of thousands of clones, approximately 30% seen once; the top ten hold roughly 11%. The sequenced sample was blood. These receptors came from a male donor with papillary thyroid cancer or a benign thyroid nodule (not recorded which). Some clones in this sample may be carry-over from other donors' samples.

This clone was seen at least ten times. V usage is TRBV28 and J usage is TRBJ2-5; perhaps TRBD1 as D (5 bases). Germline V gene sequence: CDR1 MDHEN, CDR2 SYDVKM. Trimming cost V 2 bases and J 5 bases, with 9 bases left between them. CDR3 size: 13 residues. The CDR3 protein is CASSLQGLETQYF. In DNA, the CDR3 is TGTGCCAGCAGTTTACAGGGCTTGGAGACCCAGTACTTC.

The chain is built from TRBV4-3 and TRBJ2-7; D not resolved. The germline CDR1 and CDR2 sequences are LGHNA and YSLEER. The CDR3 is 16 residues long. Trimming left V 0 bases short and J 1 base short, with 13 bases between. Written as DNA, the CDR3 is TGCGCCAGCAGCCAAGATGCGGCAGACTCTTCCTACGAGCAGTACTTC. It is translated as CASSQDAADSSYEQYF.

The chain has TRBV11-1 and TRBJ2-3, with a weak D call TRBD1 (6 bases). V was pared by 5 bases and J by 3 bases, with 24 bases between. CDR3 length: 18 amino acids. Looked up from germline, CDR1 is SGHAT and CDR2 is FQDESV (reference sequence). The CDR3 coding sequence is TGTGCCAGCAGCCTATTTTGGGAACAGGGAATGGAAACAGATACGCAGTATTTT. Its protein product is CASSLFWEQGMETDTQYF.

The CDR3 region is CSAISTGPQAPYEQYF. Here the CDR3 DNA reads TGCAGTGCTATCAGCACCGGACCCCAAGCACCCTACGAGCAGTACTTC. V is TRBV20-1 and J is TRBJ2-7, with D unresolved. The V gene's germline CDR1 is DFQATT and CDR2 SNEGSKA (reference sequence). The CDR3 covers 16 residues. V lost 4 bases and J lost 2, with 21 bases in between.

This clone ranks as medium-sized. The rearrangement joins TRBV12-3 or TRBV12-4 to TRBJ1-1; unclear D gene. Trimming shortened V by 6 bases and J by 3 bases, and 8 bases separated the two germline ends. The CDR3 loop spans 12 amino acids. CDR3 sequence: CASSLQYTEAFF. The DNA for the CDR3 is TGTGCCAGCAGCCTTCAGTACACTGAAGCTTTCTTT.

This clone was found many times. This clone may be a read error of a much larger clone one base away. Distinct nucleotide sequences in the sample also encode this CDR3. The rearrangement links TRBV20-1 to TRBJ2-3; tentatively, D is TRBD2 (5 bases). Trimming left V 6 bases short and J 3 bases short, with 13 bases between. The CDR3 is 13 amino acids. Germline CDR1 and CDR2: DFQATT and SNEGSKA (reference sequence). The CDR3 sequence is CSARWTPTDTQYF. The DNA for the CDR3 is TGCAGTGCCAGATGGACTCCTACAGATACGCAGTATTTT.

The V and J genes are TRBV6-2 or TRBV6-3 and TRBJ2-7; the match to TRBD1 covers 7 bases. This CDR3 spans 15 amino acids. V dropped 6 bases and J dropped 6; count of bases not matched to a gene: 14. Germline V lookup: CDR1 MNHEY, CDR2 SVGEGT. In nucleotides, the CDR3 is TGTGCCAGCAGAGCCGGGACAGTGGACCTCGGCGAGCAGTACTTC. This encodes CASRAGTVDLGEQYF.

The chain couples TRBV9 to TRBJ1-2; TRBD1 matches 7 bases. Trimming took 3 bases from V and 1 from J; bases not matched to a gene: 9. CDR3 length: 16 amino acids. CDR1 SGDLS and CDR2 YYNGEE come from the germline V gene. The CDR3 sequence is CASSAFTGVLNYGYTF. The DNA for the CDR3 is TGTGCCAGCAGCGCATTTACAGGGGTACTTAACTATGGCTACACCTTC.

This clone was seen at least ten times. The chain couples TRBV18 to TRBJ1-6; D is possibly TRBD1 (6 bases). The CDR3 runs to 16 residues. Germline values: CDR1 KGHSH, CDR2 LQKENI. V dropped 3 bases and J dropped 9 bases, with 18 bases sitting between them. The DNA of the CDR3 is TGTGCCAGCTCACCCAGCCAGCAGGGGTGGGGTTCACCCCTCCACTTT. Translation: CASSPSQQGWGSPLHF.

This clone has at least ten counts. The chain carries TRBV11-2 and TRBJ2-5, with a tentative D call TRBD2 (5 bases). The germline gives CDR1 SGHAT, CDR2 FQNNGV. The CDR3 totals 13 residues. Trimming took off 8 bases at V and 4 bases at J, with 14 bases between the two ends. CDR3 region: CASGEEVLETQYF. The CDR3 coding sequence is TGTGCCAGCGGTGAGGAGGTTCTAGAGACCCAGTACTTC.

This chain joins TRBV9 and TRBJ2-7, with D tentatively TRBD2 (6 bases). This CDR3 contains 16 residues. Germline V lookup: CDR1 SGDLS, CDR2 YYNGEE. Trimming took 4 bases from V and 0 from J, leaving 17 bases between them. CDR3: CASSPRGGSSSYEQYF. The CDR3 DNA is TGTGCCAGCAGCCCTCGAGGAGGGTCTAGCTCCTACGAGCAGTACTTC. The complete variable domain, with remaining parts taken from reference TRBV9 and TRBJ2-7, reads DSGVTQTPKHLITATGQRVTLRCSPRSGDLSVYWYQQSLDQGLQFLIQYYNGEERAKGNILERFSAQQFPDLHSELNLSSLELGDSALYFCASSPRGGSSSYEQYFGPGTRLTVT.

This chain uses TRBV7-9 with TRBJ2-7; no clear D gene. Germline CDR1 and CDR2: SEHNR and FQNEAQ (reference sequence). Trimming took off 5 bases at V and 1 base at J, with 12 bases between the two ends. The CDR3 is 14 residues long. CDR3 coding DNA: TGTGCCAGCAGCCCCTCAAGGGAATCCTACGAGCAGTACTTC. The encoded protein is CASSPSRESYEQYF.

The J gene is TRBJ1-5, the V gene TRBV3-1; D remains ambiguous. Trimming removed 1 base from V and 6 bases from J, with 4 bases in between. This CDR3 has 12 residues. Germline V gene lookup returns CDR1 LGHDT and CDR2 YNNKEL (reference sequence). CDR3: CASSQGSQPQHF. The CDR3 DNA is TGTGCCAGCAGCCAAGGGAGTCAGCCCCAGCATTTT. The full variable domain, its missing parts supplied by reference TRBV3-1 and TRBJ1-5, is DTAVSQTPKYLVTQMGNDKSIKCEQNLGHDTMYWYKQDSKKFLKIMFSYNNKELIINETVPNRFSPKSPDKAHLNLHINSLELGDSAVYFCASSQGSQPQHFGDGTRLSIL.

This clone is a singleton in its sample. CDR3 loop: CSVGRSGTSGRFEQYF. The CDR3 nucleotides read TGCAGTGTTGGGAGAAGCGGGACTAGCGGGAGATTTGAGCAGTACTTC. The gene calls are TRBV20-1 and TRBJ2-7; 14 nucleotides agree with TRBD2. The ends lost 7 bases at V and 7 bases at J; junction bases unmatched: 15. This CDR3 is 16 amino acids long. The germline CDR1 and CDR2 sequences are DFQATT and SNEGSKA (reference sequence).

In this sample, this clone turned up many times. This specimen includes other DNA sequences encoding the same CDR3. V gene TRBV7-9 combines with J gene TRBJ2-7; no definite D call. V was cut by 2 bases and J by 1 base, with 12 bases left in between. The germline V gene encodes CDR1 SEHNR and CDR2 FQNEAQ (reference sequence). The CDR3 has 15 amino acids. CDR3 amino acids: CASSLLSETSYEQYF. CDR3 bases: TGTGCCAGCAGCTTATTGTCGGAAACGTCCTACGAGCAGTACTTC. Together with reference TRBV7-9 and TRBJ2-7, the CDR3 gives the full variable domain: DTGVSQNPRHKITKRGQNVTFRCDPISEHNRLYWYRQTLGQGPEFLTYFQNEAQLEKSRLLSDRFSAERPKGSFSTLEIQRTEQGDSAMYLCASSLLSETSYEQYFGPGTRLTVT.

This clone was detected only a few times. The V call is TRBV27, the J call TRBJ2-7; 12 nucleotides match TRBD2. J gave up 3 bases and V 4 bases, and 4 bases lay outside the gene matches. This CDR3 region has 15 residues. Germline values: CDR1 MNHEY, CDR2 SMNVEV (reference sequence). CDR3 residues: CASSYLAGGFYEQYF. CDR3 in DNA: TGTGCCAGCAGTTACCTAGCGGGAGGGTTCTACGAGCAGTACTTC.

This rearrangement joins TRBV5-4 to TRBJ2-3; TRBD2 matches 8 bases. Trimming removed 3 bases from V and 6 bases from J; junction bases left unmatched: 12. The length of the CDR3 is 16 residues. The germline CDR1 and CDR2 sequences are SGHNT and YYREEE (reference sequence). The CDR3 sequence is CASSSTRLARGDTQYF. CDR3 nucleotides: TGTGCCAGCAGCTCCACCCGACTAGCGCGGGGGGATACGCAGTATTTT.

Regarding this clone: One junction end disagrees with the germline gene, perhaps due to a read error. The V and J genes are TRBV28 and TRBJ2-2; perhaps TRBD2 as D (7 bases). The CDR3 runs 14 residues. CDR1 is MDHEN and CDR2 is SYDVKM in the germline V gene. The CDR3 here is CASSLGGALVEMFF. The DNA of the CDR3 is TGTGCCAGCAGCCTGGGGGGGGCTCTGGTGGAGATGTTTTTT. Together with reference TRBV28 and TRBJ2-2, the CDR3 gives the full variable domain: DVKVTQSSRYLVKRTGEKVFLECVQDMDHENMFWYRQDPGLGLRLIYFSYDVKMKEKGDIPEGYSVSREKKERFSLILESASTNQTSMYLCASSLGGALVEMFFGEGSRLTVL.

V gene TRBV12-3 or TRBV12-4 combines with J gene TRBJ2-5; D remains unclear. Trimming removed 3 bases at V and 4 bases at J, with 6 bases between. The CDR3 is made up of 12 amino acids. CDR3 nucleotide sequence: TGTGCCAGCAGTTTTCCGGGAGAGACCCAGTACTTC. It codes for CASSFPGETQYF.

V usage is TRBV6-5 and J usage is TRBJ2-7; no clear D. CDR1 and CDR2 (germline): MNHEY, SVGAGI. V was pared by 0 bases and J by 5 bases, with 2 bases between. This CDR3 is built from 11 residues. The CDR3 coding sequence is TGTGCCAGCAGTTACTCGAACGAGCAGTACTTC. It specifies CASSYSNEQYF.

There are many counts of this clone. The CDR3 spells CASSLYVLASSGANVLTF. The CDR3 nucleotides read TGTGCCAGCAGCTTATACGTCCTAGCCAGCTCTGGGGCCAACGTCCTGACTTTC. This sequence joins TRBV7-9 and TRBJ2-6; D perhaps matches TRBD2 (5 bases). This CDR3 spans 18 amino acids. CDR1 and CDR2 from the germline V gene are SEHNR and FQNEAQ (reference sequence). Trimming took off 2 bases at V and 0 bases at J, with 14 bases between the two ends.

The chain is built from TRBV20-1 and TRBJ2-3; 11 nucleotides agree with TRBD2. The CDR3 has 17 residues. J was trimmed by 3 bases and V by 0 bases; bases with no gene match: 8. Per germline, CDR1 DFQATT and CDR2 SNEGSKA (reference sequence). DNA for the CDR3: TGCAGTGCTAGAGATGACCCTCGGACTAGCGGGACAGATACGCAGTATTTT. Translation gives CSARDDPRTSGTDTQYF.

This clone came up a few times. The CDR3 DNA reads as TGTGCCAGCAGTCCGACCGGGTTGGGCTACGAGCAGTACTTC. This codes for CASSPTGLGYEQYF. The rearrangement links TRBV27 to TRBJ2-7; the D is unclear. The CDR3 covers 14 residues. Between the trimmed V and J ends, which lost 5 bases and 3 bases, there was a span of 14 bases. Germline-derived CDR1 and CDR2 are MNHEY and SMNVEV (reference sequence).

The genes are TRBV12-3 or TRBV12-4 and TRBJ2-1; D might be TRBD2 (6 bases). Trimming cost V 6 bases and J 0 bases, with 15 bases left between them. The CDR3 loop spans 16 amino acids. CDR3 in amino acids: CASRRKGGSSYNEQFF. The DNA for the CDR3 is TGTGCCAGCAGACGCAAGGGAGGTAGCTCCTACAATGAGCAGTTCTTC.

The chain recombines TRBV28 with TRBJ1-5; possibly TRBD1 for D (6 bases). The germline V gene encodes CDR1 MDHEN and CDR2 SYDVKM. Trimming removed 5 bases from V and 4 bases from J, with 12 bases in between. The CDR3 contains 14 residues. The CDR3 region has the DNA TGTGCCAGCAGTCTTTCACAGGGAAATCAGCCCCAGCATTTT. Its protein product is CASSLSQGNQPQHF.

The V call is TRBV27, the J call TRBJ2-1, with 11 bases matching TRBD2. CDR3 length: 16 amino acids. CDR1 MNHEY and CDR2 SMNVEV come from the germline V gene (reference sequence). Losses at the gene ends were 6 bases for V and 2 bases for J; bases not matched to a gene: 6. CDR3 protein: CASSILSGRAYNEQFF. CDR3 in DNA: TGTGCCAGCAGCATCCTTAGCGGGAGGGCCTACAATGAGCAGTTCTTC.

This clone was recorded at least ten times. This chain links TRBV29-1 with TRBJ1-1, with D possibly matching TRBD1 (5 bases). CDR1 and CDR2 from the germline V gene are SQVTM and ANQGSEA. The CDR3 is made up of 12 amino acids. Trimming removed 7 bases from V and 7 bases from J, with 16 bases in between. This CDR3 is CSAGTVGVEAFF. The CDR3 bases are TGCAGCGCTGGTACCGTGGGGGTTGAAGCTTTCTTT. Using reference TRBV29-1 and TRBJ1-1 for the parts outside the CDR3, the full variable domain is SAVISQKPSRDICQRGTSLTIQCQVDSQVTMMFWYRQQPGQSLTLIATANQGSEATYESGFVIDKFPISRPNLTFSTLTVSNMSPEDSSIYLCSAGTVGVEAFFGQGTRLTVV.